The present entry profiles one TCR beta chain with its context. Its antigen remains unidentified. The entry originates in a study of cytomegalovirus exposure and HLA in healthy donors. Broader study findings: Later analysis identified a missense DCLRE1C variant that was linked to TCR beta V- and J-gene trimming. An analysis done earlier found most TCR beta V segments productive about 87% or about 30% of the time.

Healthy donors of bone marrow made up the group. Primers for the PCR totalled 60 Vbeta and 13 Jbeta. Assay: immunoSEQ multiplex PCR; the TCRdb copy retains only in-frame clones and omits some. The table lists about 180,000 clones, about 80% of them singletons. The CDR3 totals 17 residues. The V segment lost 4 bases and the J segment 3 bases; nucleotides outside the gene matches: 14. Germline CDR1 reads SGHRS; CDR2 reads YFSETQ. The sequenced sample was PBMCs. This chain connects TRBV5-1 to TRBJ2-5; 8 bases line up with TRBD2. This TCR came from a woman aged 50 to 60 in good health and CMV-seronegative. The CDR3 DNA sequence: TGCGCCAGCAGCCTACAGGTAGCGGGATCAGGTGAAGAGACCCAGTACTTC. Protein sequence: CASSLQVAGSGEETQYF. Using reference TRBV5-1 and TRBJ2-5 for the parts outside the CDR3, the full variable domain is KAGVTQTPRYLIKTRGQQVTLSCSPISGHRSVSWYQQTPGQGLQFLFEYFSETQRNKGNFPGRFSGRQFSNSRSEMNVSTLELGDSALYLCASSLQVAGSGEETQYFGPGTRLLVL.